In this sample, the clone carrying this T cell receptor (beta chain) turned up a few times. Its antigen is still unknown. This specimen belongs to a study of T cell repertoires in cytomegalovirus infection. The wider study: Public TCR beta signatures were indicative of both CMV infection and a matching HLA type.

TCRdb used MiXCR to reprocess the reads, holding one entry per CDR3 protein. The sample lists 300,000 to 400,000 distinct CDR3 sequences; around a quarter were seen once. The junction had 7 bases not matched to a gene; V was cut back by 6 bases and J by 4 bases. From germline, CDR1 is ENHRY and CDR2 SYGVKD. The CDR3 contains 15 residues. Sample: cultured PBMCs, taken from culture after CMV antigen stimulation. The TCR was taken from a human donor in good health (CMV status not recorded). Some clones in this sample may be carry-over from other donors' samples. The chain is built from TRBV10-3 and TRBJ1-2; TRBD1 agrees at 11 bases. CDR3 region: CAISEGTGGFYGYTF. The CDR3 DNA reads as TGTGCCATCAGCGAGGGGACAGGGGGATTCTATGGCTACACCTTC.